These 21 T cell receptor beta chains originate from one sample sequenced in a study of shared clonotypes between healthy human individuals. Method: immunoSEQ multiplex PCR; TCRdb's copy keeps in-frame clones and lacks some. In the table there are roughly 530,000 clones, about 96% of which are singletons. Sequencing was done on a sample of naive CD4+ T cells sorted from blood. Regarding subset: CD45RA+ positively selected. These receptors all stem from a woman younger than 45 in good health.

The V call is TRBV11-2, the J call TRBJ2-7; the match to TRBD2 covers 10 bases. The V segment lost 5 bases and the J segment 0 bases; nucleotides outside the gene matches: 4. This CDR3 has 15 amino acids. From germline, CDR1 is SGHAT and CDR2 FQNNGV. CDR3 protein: CASSKGLASSYEQYF. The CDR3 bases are TGTGCCAGCAGCAAGGGACTAGCGTCCTCCTACGAGCAGTACTTC.

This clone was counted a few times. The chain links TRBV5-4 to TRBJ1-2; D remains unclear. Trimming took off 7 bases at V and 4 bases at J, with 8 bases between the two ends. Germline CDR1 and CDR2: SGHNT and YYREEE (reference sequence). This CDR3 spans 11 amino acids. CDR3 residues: CASYAPYGYTF. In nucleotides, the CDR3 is TGTGCCAGCTACGCACCCTATGGCTACACCTTC. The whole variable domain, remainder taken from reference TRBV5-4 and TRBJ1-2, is ETGVTQSPTHLIKTRGQQVTLRCSSQSGHNTVSWYQQALGQGPQFIFQYYREEENGRGNFPPRFSGLQFPNYSSELNVNALELDDSALYLCASYAPYGYTFGSGTRLTVV.

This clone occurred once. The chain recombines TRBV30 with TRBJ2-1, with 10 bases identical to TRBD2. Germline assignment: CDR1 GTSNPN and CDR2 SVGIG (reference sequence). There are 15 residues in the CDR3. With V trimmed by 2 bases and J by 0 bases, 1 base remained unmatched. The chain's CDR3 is CAWSLAGGSYNEQFF. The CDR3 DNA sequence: TGTGCCTGGAGTTTAGCGGGGGGCTCCTACAATGAGCAGTTCTTC.

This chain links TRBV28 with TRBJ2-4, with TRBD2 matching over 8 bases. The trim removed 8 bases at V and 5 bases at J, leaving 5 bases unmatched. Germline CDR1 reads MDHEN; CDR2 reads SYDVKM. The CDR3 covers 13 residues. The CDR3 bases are TGTGCCAGCCTAGCGGGTGGGGAAAACATTCAGTACTTC. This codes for CASLAGGENIQYF.

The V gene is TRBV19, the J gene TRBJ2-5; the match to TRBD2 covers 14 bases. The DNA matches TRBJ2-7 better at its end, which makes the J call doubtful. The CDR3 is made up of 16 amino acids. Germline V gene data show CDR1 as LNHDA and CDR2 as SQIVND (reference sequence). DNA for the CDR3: TGTGCCAGTAGTAGAGGGACTAGCGGGAGTACGTACGAGCAGTACTTC. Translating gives CASSRGTSGSTYEQYF.

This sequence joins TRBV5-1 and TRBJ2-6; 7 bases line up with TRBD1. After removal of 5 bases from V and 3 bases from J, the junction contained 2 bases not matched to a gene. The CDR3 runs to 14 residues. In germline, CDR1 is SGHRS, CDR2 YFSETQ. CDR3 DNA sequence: TGCGCCAGCAGGCAGGGGGATGGGGCCAACGTCCTGACTTTC. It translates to CASRQGDGANVLTF.

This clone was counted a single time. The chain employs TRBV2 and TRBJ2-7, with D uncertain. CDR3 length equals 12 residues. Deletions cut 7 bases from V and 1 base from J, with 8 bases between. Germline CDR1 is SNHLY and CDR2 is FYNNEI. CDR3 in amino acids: CASTTSSYEQYF. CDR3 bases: TGTGCCAGCACGACAAGTTCCTACGAGCAGTACTTC.

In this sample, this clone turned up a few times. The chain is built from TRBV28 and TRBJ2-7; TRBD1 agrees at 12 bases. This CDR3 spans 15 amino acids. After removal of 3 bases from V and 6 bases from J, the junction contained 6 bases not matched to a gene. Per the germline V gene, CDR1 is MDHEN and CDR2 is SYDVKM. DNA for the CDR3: TGTGCCAGCAGTTTGGTCGGGACAGGGGGCGTCGAGCAGTACTTC. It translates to CASSLVGTGGVEQYF. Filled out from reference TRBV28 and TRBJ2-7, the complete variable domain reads DVKVTQSSRYLVKRTGEKVFLECVQDMDHENMFWYRQDPGLGLRLIYFSYDVKMKEKGDIPEGYSVSREKKERFSLILESASTNQTSMYLCASSLVGTGGVEQYFGPGTRLTVT.

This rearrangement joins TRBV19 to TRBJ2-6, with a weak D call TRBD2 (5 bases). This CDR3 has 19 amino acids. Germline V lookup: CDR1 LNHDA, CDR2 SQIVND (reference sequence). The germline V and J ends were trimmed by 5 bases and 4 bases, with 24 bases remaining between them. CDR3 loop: CASSPSQMKVRAGANVLTF. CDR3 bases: TGTGCCAGTAGTCCGAGTCAGATGAAGGTGCGGGCCGGGGCCAACGTCCTGACTTTC.

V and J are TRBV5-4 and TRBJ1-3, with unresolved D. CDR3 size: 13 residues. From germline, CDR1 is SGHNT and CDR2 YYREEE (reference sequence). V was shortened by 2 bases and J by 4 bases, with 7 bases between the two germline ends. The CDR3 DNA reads TGTGCCAGCAGCTTCAGCGTCGGAAACACCATATATTTT. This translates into CASSFSVGNTIYF. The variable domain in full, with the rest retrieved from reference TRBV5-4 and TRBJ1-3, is ETGVTQSPTHLIKTRGQQVTLRCSSQSGHNTVSWYQQALGQGPQFIFQYYREEENGRGNFPPRFSGLQFPNYSSELNVNALELDDSALYLCASSFSVGNTIYFGEGSWLTVV.

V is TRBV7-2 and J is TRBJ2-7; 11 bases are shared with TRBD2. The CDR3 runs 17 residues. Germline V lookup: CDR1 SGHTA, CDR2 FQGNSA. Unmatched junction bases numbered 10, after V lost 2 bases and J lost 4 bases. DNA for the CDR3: TGTGCCAGCAGCTTAATCGGGGCTAGCGGGAGGCGGTACGAGCAGTACTTC. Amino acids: CASSLIGASGRRYEQYF.

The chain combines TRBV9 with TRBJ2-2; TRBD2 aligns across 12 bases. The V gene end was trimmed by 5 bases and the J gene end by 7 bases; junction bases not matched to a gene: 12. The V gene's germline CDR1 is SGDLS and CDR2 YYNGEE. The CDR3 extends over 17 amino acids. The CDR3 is CASSSSGRASRVGELFF. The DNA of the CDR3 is TGTGCCAGCAGTTCTAGCGGGAGGGCCTCCAGAGTCGGGGAGCTGTTTTTT.

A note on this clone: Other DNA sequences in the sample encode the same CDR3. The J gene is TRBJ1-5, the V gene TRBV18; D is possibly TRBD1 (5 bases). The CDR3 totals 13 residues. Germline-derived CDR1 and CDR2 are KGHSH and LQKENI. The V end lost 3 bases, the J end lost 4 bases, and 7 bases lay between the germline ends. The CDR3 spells CASSPGGNQPQHF. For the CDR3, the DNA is TGTGCCAGCTCACCGGGGGGTAATCAGCCCCAGCATTTT.

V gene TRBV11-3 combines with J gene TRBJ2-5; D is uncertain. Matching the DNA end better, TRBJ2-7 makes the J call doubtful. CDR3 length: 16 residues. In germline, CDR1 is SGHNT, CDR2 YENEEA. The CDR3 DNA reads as TGTGCCAGCAGCTTACTCTTCGACAACGAAGGCTACGAGCAGTACTTC. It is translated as CASSLLFDNEGYEQYF.

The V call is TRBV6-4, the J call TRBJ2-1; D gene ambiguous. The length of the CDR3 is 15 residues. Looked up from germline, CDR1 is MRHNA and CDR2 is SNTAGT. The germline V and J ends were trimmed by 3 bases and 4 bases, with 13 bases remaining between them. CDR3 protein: CASSDSAQPYNEQFF. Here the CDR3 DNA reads TGTGCCAGCAGTGATTCGGCGCAGCCTTACAATGAGCAGTTCTTC.

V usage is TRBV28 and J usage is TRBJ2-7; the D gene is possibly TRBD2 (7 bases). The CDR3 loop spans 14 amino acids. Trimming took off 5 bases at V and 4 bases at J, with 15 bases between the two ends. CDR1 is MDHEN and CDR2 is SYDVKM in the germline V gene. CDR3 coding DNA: TGTGCCAGCAGTGGAGGGGGGGGTCCGTACGAGCAGTACTTC. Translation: CASSGGGGPYEQYF.

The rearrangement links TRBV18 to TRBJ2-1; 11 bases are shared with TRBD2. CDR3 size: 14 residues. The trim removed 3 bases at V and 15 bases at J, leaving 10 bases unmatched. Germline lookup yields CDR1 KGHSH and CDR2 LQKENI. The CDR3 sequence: CASSPPTSGNDAFF. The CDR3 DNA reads TGTGCCAGCTCACCCCCGACTAGCGGGAATGACGCGTTCTTC.

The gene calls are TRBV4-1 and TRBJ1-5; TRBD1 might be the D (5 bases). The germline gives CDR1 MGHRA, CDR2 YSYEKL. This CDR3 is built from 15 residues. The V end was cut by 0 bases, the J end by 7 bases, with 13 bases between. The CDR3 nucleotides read TGCGCCAGCAGCCAAGAAGGACAAAGCAGGCAGCCCCAGCATTTT. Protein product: CASSQEGQSRQPQHF.

CDR3 DNA sequence: TGTGCCAGTACCATAGGGCTTCAGCCCCAGCATTTT. It encodes CASTIGLQPQHF. V and J are TRBV19 and TRBJ1-5; no clear D. Trimming stripped 7 bases from V and 6 bases from J, with 10 bases between. CDR3 size: 12 residues. Germline V gives CDR1 LNHDA, CDR2 SQIVND (reference sequence).

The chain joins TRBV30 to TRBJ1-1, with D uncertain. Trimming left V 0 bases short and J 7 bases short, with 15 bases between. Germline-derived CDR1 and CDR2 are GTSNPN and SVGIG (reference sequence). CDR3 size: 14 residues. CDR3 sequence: CAWSVHPPSFEAFF. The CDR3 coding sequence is TGTGCCTGGAGTGTACACCCTCCAAGTTTTGAAGCTTTCTTT. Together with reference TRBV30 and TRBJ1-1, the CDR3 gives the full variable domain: SQTIHQWPATLVQPVGSPLSLECTVEGTSNPNLYWYRQAAGRGLQLLFYSVGIGQISSEVPQNLSASRPQDRQFILSSKKLLLSDSGFYLCAWSVHPPSFEAFFGQGTRLTVV.

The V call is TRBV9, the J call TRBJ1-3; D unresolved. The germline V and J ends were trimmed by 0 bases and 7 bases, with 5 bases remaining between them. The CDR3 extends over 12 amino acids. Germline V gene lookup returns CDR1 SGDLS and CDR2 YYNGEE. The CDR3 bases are TGTGCCAGCAGCGTAGACCCGAACACCATATATTTT. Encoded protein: CASSVDPNTIYF. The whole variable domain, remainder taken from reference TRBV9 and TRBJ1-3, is DSGVTQTPKHLITATGQRVTLRCSPRSGDLSVYWYQQSLDQGLQFLIQYYNGEERAKGNILERFSAQQFPDLHSELNLSSLELGDSALYFCASSVDPNTIYFGEGSWLTVV.